The TCR beta chain described here comes from a study of T cells in Graves' hyperthyroidism and ophthalmopathy. Study details: Sampling of peripheral blood happened at initial diagnosis, prior to any treatment. Notes on the study in general: Blood held most thyroid clonotypes expanded above 0.001 frequency.

Comment on this clonotype: Its target is unknown. This may arise from a read error, as a much more abundant clone is one base away.

Template material for amplifying TCR beta CDR3 regions consisted of RNA transcripts. First-round RT-PCR with HTBI primers amplified the TCR CDR3 region. TCRdb passed the multiplex PCR reads through MiXCR, listing each CDR3 protein once. The table includes 150,000 to 200,000 distinct CDR3 sequences, about 15% detected once. Trimming left V 0 bases short and J 2 bases short, with 11 bases between. The CDR3 runs 15 residues. Germline lookup yields CDR1 MNHEY and CDR2 SVGAGI. The TCR sequence derives from a woman in her forties or fifties with Graves' hyperthyroidism. The chain is built from TRBV6-5 and TRBJ2-7; no clear D. Sequences were obtained from blood. CDR3 protein: CASSYSMRLTYEQYF. As DNA, the CDR3 is TGTGCCAGCAGTTACTCGATGAGGCTGACCTACGAGCAGTACTTC.